These T cell receptor beta chains were read from a single sample in a study of blood T cell repertoires in COVID-19. Profiling relied on immunoSEQ multiplex PCR, and the TCRdb table lists in-frame clones only, not all of them. The top ten clones hold about 1% of a sample with about 190,000 clones, about 86% of them seen once. Material for sequencing was peripheral blood. Receptors were obtained from a woman younger than 30 who had recovered from COVID-19. CDR3s include the opening cysteine and the closing phenylalanine or tryptophan. Fields, in order: V gene, D gene, J gene, clone size, CDR3 protein, CDR3 DNA. D genes are given only for firm matches. Clone size appears in some rows only: once, few, many, or a class for an expanded clone.

TRBV6-5	NA	TRBJ1-2	few	CASRQGFVGYGYTF	TGTGCCAGCAGGCAGGGGTTTGTGGGCTATGGCTACACCTTC
TRBV19	NA	TRBJ2-2	NA	CASSIAGTAGELFF	TGTGCCAGTAGTATTGCCGGTACGGCCGGGGAGCTGTTTTTT
TRBV4-3	NA	TRBJ2-2	NA	CASQRGLPNTGELFF	TGCGCCAGCCAGCGCGGACTACCGAACACCGGGGAGCTGTTTTTT
TRBV7-2	NA	TRBJ2-7	NA	CASSVQGLYEQYF	TGTGCCAGCAGCGTGCAGGGGTTGTACGAGCAGTACTTC
TRBV19	NA	TRBJ2-1	NA	CASSMAGAGNEQFF	TGTGCCAGTAGTATGGCAGGGGCGGGTAATGAGCAGTTCTTC
TRBV5-5	NA	TRBJ1-1	NA	CASSKGAGLWNTEAFF	TGTGCCAGCAGCAAAGGAGCCGGACTCTGGAACACTGAAGCTTTCTTT
TRBV18	TRBD2	TRBJ2-5	NA	CASSPSGAGLQTQYF	TGTGCCAGCTCACCTAGCGGGGCCGGGCTACAGACCCAGTACTTC
TRBV6-2/TRBV6-3	TRBD2	TRBJ2-3	NA	CASSYRRGGGLSTDTQYF	TGTGCCAGCAGTTACAGGCGGGGGGGCGGTTTGAGCACAGATACGCAGTATTTT
TRBV25-1	NA	TRBJ1-1	once	CASSDLFAVGMGETEAFF	TGTGCCAGCAGCGACCTTTTTGCCGTGGGGATGGGAGAAACTGAAGCTTTCTTT
TRBV27	TRBD1	TRBJ2-6	NA	CASFQGAASGANVLTF	TGTGCCAGCTTTCAGGGGGCGGCCTCTGGGGCCAACGTCCTGACTTTC
TRBV7-9	TRBD2	TRBJ2-4	NA	CASSLGLAGENIQYF	TGTGCCAGCAGCTTAGGACTAGCGGGAGAAAACATTCAGTACTTC
TRBV5-8	TRBD2	TRBJ2-1	few	CASSTGLARQFF	TGTGCCAGCAGCACCGGACTAGCAAGGCAGTTCTTC
TRBV7-8	NA	TRBJ1-1	NA	CASSLVAQNTEAFF	TGTGCCAGCAGCTTAGTAGCCCAGAACACTGAAGCTTTCTTT
TRBV19	NA	TRBJ2-3	few	CASSNEHTDTQYF	TGTGCCAGTAGTAACGAGCACACAGATACGCAGTATTTT
TRBV6-5	TRBD2	TRBJ2-7	NA	CASSLPSGGGEQYF	TGTGCCAGCAGTTTACCTAGCGGGGGCGGCGAGCAGTACTTC
TRBV19	NA	TRBJ1-1	NA	CASSLQGHGTEAFF	TGTGCCAGTAGTTTACAGGGTCACGGCACTGAAGCTTTCTTT
TRBV7-9	TRBD2	TRBJ2-1	NA	CASSPRGGSSYNEQFF	TGTGCCAGCAGCCCCCGGGGAGGGAGCTCCTACAATGAGCAGTTCTTC
TRBV19	TRBD2	TRBJ2-3	NA	CASRLAGTDTQYF	TGTGCCAGCCGACTAGCGGGCACAGATACGCAGTATTTT
TRBV19	TRBD1	TRBJ2-4	NA	CASSTGTGDGLAKNIQYF	TGTGCCAGCAGTACCGGGACAGGGGACGGACTAGCCAAAAACATTCAGTACTTC
TRBV6-4	NA	TRBJ1-2	NA	CASSDSGGGEGGYTF	TGTGCCAGCAGTGACTCGGGAGGGGGAGAGGGTGGCTACACCTTC
TRBV27	NA	TRBJ2-3	NA	CASRTLMAGGVRDTQYF	TGTGCCAGCAGAACCTTAATGGCGGGTGGTGTTCGGGATACGCAGTATTTT
TRBV5-1	NA	TRBJ2-3	NA	CASSSDGTSTDTQYF	TGCGCCAGCAGCTCGGACGGGACTAGCACAGATACGCAGTATTTT